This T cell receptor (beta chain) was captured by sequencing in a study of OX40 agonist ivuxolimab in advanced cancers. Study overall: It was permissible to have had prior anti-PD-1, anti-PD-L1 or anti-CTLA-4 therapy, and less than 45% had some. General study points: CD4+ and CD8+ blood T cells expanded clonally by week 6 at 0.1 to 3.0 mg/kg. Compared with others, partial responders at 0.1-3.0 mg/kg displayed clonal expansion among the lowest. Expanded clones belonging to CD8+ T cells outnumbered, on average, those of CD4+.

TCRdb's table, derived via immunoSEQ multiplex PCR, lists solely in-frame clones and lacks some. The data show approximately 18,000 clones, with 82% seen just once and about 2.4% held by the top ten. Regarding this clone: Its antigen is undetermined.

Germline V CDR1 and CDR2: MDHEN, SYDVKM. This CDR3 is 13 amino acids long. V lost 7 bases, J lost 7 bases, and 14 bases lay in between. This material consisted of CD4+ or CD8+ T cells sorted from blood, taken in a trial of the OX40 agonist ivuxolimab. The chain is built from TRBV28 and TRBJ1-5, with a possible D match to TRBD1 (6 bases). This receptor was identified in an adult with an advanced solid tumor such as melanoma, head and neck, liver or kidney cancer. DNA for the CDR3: TGTGCCAGCACCTTAGGGGGGAAACAGCCCCAGCATTTT. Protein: CASTLGGKQPQHF. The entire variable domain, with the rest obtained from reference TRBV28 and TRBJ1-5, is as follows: DVKVTQSSRYLVKRTGEKVFLECVQDMDHENMFWYRQDPGLGLRLIYFSYDVKMKEKGDIPEGYSVSREKKERFSLILESASTNQTSMYLCASTLGGKQPQHFGDGTRLSIL.